These 7 T cell receptor beta chains were sequenced from one sample in a study of cytomegalovirus exposure and HLA in healthy donors. Generated by immunoSEQ multiplex PCR, the TCRdb table keeps only in-frame clones and is missing some. The repertoire includes roughly 310,000 clones, roughly 87% of them detected once, and 0.9% to 1% sits in the top ten. The sequencing sample was made of PBMCs. These receptor sequences come from a young man in good health and CMV-seronegative.

V is TRBV25-1 and J is TRBJ2-5; maybe TRBD2 (5 bases). Per the germline V gene, CDR1 is MGHDK and CDR2 is SYGVNS. Between the trimmed V and J ends, which lost 3 bases and 5 bases, there was a span of 19 bases. The CDR3 consists of 16 residues. DNA of the CDR3: TGTGCCAGCAGTGACCCCTCGAGAGGGTCCGGTGAGACCCAGTACTTC. Protein product: CASSDPSRGSGETQYF.

The chain employs TRBV2 and TRBJ2-7, with 9 nucleotides matching TRBD1. Per germline, CDR1 SNHLY and CDR2 FYNNEI. The CDR3 is 15 amino acids. The V and J ends lost 2 bases and 3 bases, in that order; junction bases with no gene match: 5. In DNA, the CDR3 is TGTGCCAGCAGTGAACATGGGACAGGGCTCTACGAGCAGTACTTC. Translation: CASSEHGTGLYEQYF.

The genes are TRBV18 and TRBJ2-7, with D unresolved. The V end was cut by 3 bases, the J end by 1 base, with 7 bases between. CDR1 is KGHSH and CDR2 is LQKENI in the germline V gene. CDR3 size: 13 residues. CDR3 bases: TGTGCCAGCTCACCGGAGTCTTCCTACGAGCAGTACTTC. Translation gives CASSPESSYEQYF.

The chain uses TRBV5-1 and TRBJ1-2; 8 bases line up with TRBD1. Germline V gives CDR1 SGHRS, CDR2 YFSETQ. J gave up 3 bases and V 5 bases, and 0 bases lay outside the gene matches. This CDR3 is built from 12 residues. The CDR3 DNA reads as TGCGCCAGCAGGGGACAGGACTATGGCTACACCTTC. Protein product: CASRGQDYGYTF.

The V and J genes are TRBV7-6 and TRBJ2-7, with D possibly being TRBD1 (5 bases). The CDR3 contains 16 residues. From germline, CDR1 is SGHVS and CDR2 FNYEAQ. V shed 1 base and J shed 3 bases, with 16 bases lying between them. DNA of the CDR3: TGTGCCAGCAGCTTAGGTTCCTCAGGGTTCGGCTACGAGCAGTACTTC. Its translation is CASSLGSSGFGYEQYF.

This clone was picked up one time. This chain links TRBV10-1 with TRBJ1-5; no clear D gene. This CDR3 spans 12 amino acids. The V gene lost 3 bases and the J gene lost 4 bases, with 4 bases spanning the gap. Germline V gives CDR1 WNHNN, CDR2 SYGVQD (reference sequence). This CDR3 is CASSDSNQPQHF. The CDR3 DNA reads TGCGCCAGCAGTGACAGTAATCAGCCCCAGCATTTT.

V gene TRBV27 combines with J gene TRBJ2-1; TRBD2 agrees at 10 bases. This CDR3 comprises 18 residues. Germline V gene sequence: CDR1 MNHEY, CDR2 SMNVEV (reference sequence). V was pared by 4 bases and J by 7 bases, with 16 bases of the junction left unmatched. CDR3 loop: CASSWIWSGGALGNEQFF. CDR3 nucleotide sequence: TGTGCCAGCAGTTGGATATGGAGCGGGGGGGCCCTGGGGAATGAGCAGTTCTTC.